These 9 T cell receptor beta chains were all obtained from the same sample, sequenced in a study of cytomegalovirus exposure and HLA in healthy donors. Primers for the PCR totalled 60 Vbeta and 13 Jbeta. This table comes from immunoSEQ multiplex PCR, and its TCRdb copy is limited to in-frame clones, with some not included. The sample has under 150,000 clones; approximately 80% are singletons. The sequenced sample was PBMCs. The receptors here all came from a male donor in good health and CMV-seronegative.

This clone came up a few times. V is TRBV5-6 and J is TRBJ1-1; 9 positions agree with TRBD1. The germline V gene encodes CDR1 SGHDT and CDR2 YYEEEE. There are 16 residues in the CDR3. Trimming at V came to 0 bases and at J to 3 bases, leaving 6 bases not matched to a gene. The CDR3: CASSLGDRGWDTEAFF. The CDR3 nucleotides are TGTGCCAGCAGCTTGGGTGACAGGGGGTGGGACACTGAAGCTTTCTTT.

V and J are TRBV7-2 and TRBJ2-3, with 13 bases that match TRBD2. Germline trimming cut 4 bases from V and 6 bases from J; bases unmatched to any gene: 7. CDR3 length: 16 amino acids. Germline V gives CDR1 SGHTA, CDR2 FQGNSA. The CDR3 is CASSSGLAGVSDTQYF. In nucleotides, the CDR3 is TGTGCCAGCAGCTCAGGACTAGCGGGAGTATCCGATACGCAGTATTTT.

The chain couples TRBV18 to TRBJ2-5; 8 bases agree with TRBD2. From germline, CDR1 is KGHSH and CDR2 LQKENI. The CDR3 sequence is 15 residues long. Trimming at V came to 3 bases and at J to 4 bases, leaving 7 bases not matched to a gene. The CDR3 sequence is CASSPRPLAVETQYF. The CDR3 DNA reads TGTGCCAGCTCACCCCGCCCACTAGCGGTAGAGACCCAGTACTTC.

This chain connects TRBV5-8 to TRBJ2-3; D unresolved. The V end was cut by 5 bases, the J end by 3 bases, with 10 bases between. The length of the CDR3 is 13 residues. Germline CDR1 reads SGHTS; CDR2 reads YDEGEE. CDR3 protein: CASRPTPTDTQYF. The DNA for the CDR3 is TGTGCCAGCAGGCCGACACCGACAGATACGCAGTATTTT.

The J gene is TRBJ1-4, the V gene TRBV2; 7 positions match TRBD1. Germline V lookup: CDR1 SNHLY, CDR2 FYNNEI. J was trimmed by 8 bases and V by 10 bases; bases with no gene match: 10. This CDR3 has 13 residues. DNA for the CDR3: TGTGCCACCACTACAGGGGAGTACGAAAAACTGTTTTTT. It is translated as CATTTGEYEKLFF.

The rearrangement links TRBV5-1 to TRBJ2-7; 10 bases are shared with TRBD2. V shed 4 bases and J 2 bases; nucleotides not matched to a gene: 18. Germline V lookup: CDR1 SGHRS, CDR2 YFSETQ. The CDR3 covers 19 residues. The CDR3 bases are TGCGCCAGCAGCCTTGGCATTGGACTAGCGGTCAGGGACACCTACGAGCAGTACTTC. This codes for CASSLGIGLAVRDTYEQYF.

The chain combines TRBV19 with TRBJ2-5; 7 nucleotides line up with TRBD2. CDR3 length: 14 residues. Germline V lookup: CDR1 LNHDA, CDR2 SQIVND (reference sequence). J lost 7 bases, V lost 7 bases, and 12 bases had no gene match. The CDR3 DNA follows: TGTGCCAGTACGGAGATGGGGGGGTCGGCGACCCAGTACTTC. It translates to CASTEMGGSATQYF. The complete variable domain, with remaining parts taken from reference TRBV19 and TRBJ2-5, reads DGGITQSPKYLFRKEGQNVTLSCEQNLNHDAMYWYRQDPGQGLRLIYYSQIVNDFQKGDIAEGYSVSREKKESFPLTVTSAQKNPTAFYLCASTEMGGSATQYFGPGTRLLVL.

This chain uses TRBV6-1 with TRBJ2-5, with D possibly being TRBD2 (6 bases). The CDR3 runs to 11 residues. The germline V and J ends were trimmed by 8 bases and 2 bases, with 6 bases remaining between them. The germline V gene encodes CDR1 MNHNS and CDR2 SASEGT. The CDR3 spells CASAGQETQYF. The CDR3 bases are TGTGCCAGCGCGGGACAAGAGACCCAGTACTTC.

By share of the sample, this clone is large. The V gene is TRBV4-3, the J gene TRBJ2-1; TRBD2 is a possible D gene (5 bases). Trimming removed 3 bases at V and 5 bases at J, with 11 bases between. CDR1 is LGHNA and CDR2 is YSLEER in the germline V gene. The CDR3 sequence is 14 residues long. The CDR3 bases are TGCGCCAGCAGCCAGGCTGCCGGGAACAATGAGCAGTTCTTC. Encoded protein: CASSQAAGNNEQFF.